This T cell receptor beta chain was sequenced during a study of shared clonotypes between healthy human individuals. Study information: The donors, two women and three men, were aged 18 to 49.

There are a few counts of this clone. The data were produced by immunoSEQ multiplex PCR, yet TCRdb's version contains in-frame clones alone and is incomplete. The sample yields roughly 1,800,000 clones, just under 95% seen once. The germline V gene encodes CDR1 SGHTA and CDR2 FQGNSA. The ends were cut back, 2 bases at V and 5 bases at J, with 10 bases in the middle. The CDR3 is 13 amino acids. Naive CD8 cells, CD45RO-negative and positively selected for CCR7, excluded terminally differentiated effector memory CD45RA+ cells. This TCR derives from a man between 18 and 29 years old in good health. The sample was naive CD8+ T cells sorted from blood. The genes are TRBV7-2 and TRBJ2-7, with D hard to call. The CDR3 sequence is CASSLPPGDEQYF. The CDR3 DNA reads as TGTGCCAGCAGCTTACCGCCTGGGGACGAGCAGTACTTC.